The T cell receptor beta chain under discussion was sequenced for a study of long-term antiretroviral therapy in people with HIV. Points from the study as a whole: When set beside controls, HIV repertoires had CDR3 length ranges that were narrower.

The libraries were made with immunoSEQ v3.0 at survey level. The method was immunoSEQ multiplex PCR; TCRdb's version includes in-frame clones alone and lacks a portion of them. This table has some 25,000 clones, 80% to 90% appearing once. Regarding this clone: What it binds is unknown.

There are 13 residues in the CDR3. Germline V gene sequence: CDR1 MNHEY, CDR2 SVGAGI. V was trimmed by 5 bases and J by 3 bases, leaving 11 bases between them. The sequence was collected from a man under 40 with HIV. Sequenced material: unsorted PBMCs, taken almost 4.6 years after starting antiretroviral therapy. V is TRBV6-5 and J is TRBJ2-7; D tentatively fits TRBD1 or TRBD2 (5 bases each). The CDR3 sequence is CASSRGPNYEQYF. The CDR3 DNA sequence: TGTGCCAGCAGTAGGGGACCGAACTACGAGCAGTACTTC.